The rows below give T cell receptor beta chains drawn from one sample of a study of blood T cell repertoires in COVID-19. The repertoire was sequenced with immunoSEQ multiplex PCR; TCRdb's copy has only in-frame clones and lacks some. Here the sample spans fewer than 250,000 clones, 80% to 90% being singletons. The sequencing sample was made of PBMCs or T cells enriched from blood (not recorded which). These receptor sequences come from a woman between 40 and 55 years old with acute COVID-19. The CDR3 runs from the conserved cysteine through the conserved F or W. Each record gives: V gene, J gene, CDR3 protein.

>TRBV28|TRBJ2-6
CASSALGANVLTF
>TRBV11-2|TRBJ1-1
CASSMLPTGNTEAFF
>TRBV7-8|TRBJ2-1
CASSLAGLTTGEQFF
>TRBV27|TRBJ1-5
CASRLEYRGNQPQHF
>TRBV7-2|TRBJ2-3
CASSLGGVAGVTGQYF
>TRBV5-4|TRBJ2-7
CASSREREGYEQYF
>TRBV12-3/TRBV12-4|TRBJ2-7
CASRSTGNNEQYF
>TRBV2|TRBJ1-2
CAALGLTF
>TRBV9|TRBJ1-5
CASTSRGARRPQHF
>TRBV3-1/TRBV3-2|TRBJ2-7
CASSQDPASGRAQYF
>TRBV11-1|TRBJ1-5
CASSLAGGPNQPQHF
>TRBV5-1|TRBJ2-1
CASSLGQVEQEQFF
>TRBV28|TRBJ1-5
CASSNIRVPGGAYEPQHF
>TRBV19|TRBJ2-5
CATNAGLGTSQETQYF
>TRBV6-5|TRBJ2-1
CASRAPSSYNEQFF
>TRBV3-1/TRBV3-2|TRBJ2-2
CASSTRTSRNTGELFF
>TRBV5-6|TRBJ2-2
CASSLGQGSTGELFF
>TRBV18|TRBJ2-7
CASSPEPYEQYF
>TRBV9|TRBJ2-1
CASSGRGSYNEQFF
>TRBV7-9|TRBJ1-4
CASSLTGDPNEKLFF
>TRBV28|TRBJ2-3
CASGVGTGRTDTQYF
>TRBV6-5|TRBJ1-5
CATDQGTGGNQPQHF
>TRBV12-3/TRBV12-4|TRBJ2-7
CASSSTGAHEQYF
>TRBV4-2|TRBJ2-7
CASSQPQGAKSGEQYF
>TRBV5-1|TRBJ2-7
CASSFQGEQYF
>TRBV2|TRBJ2-6
CASRQGAIRSGANVLTF
>TRBV19|TRBJ2-2
CASSIRQGGVTGELFF
>TRBV7-8|TRBJ2-7
CASSLYGSAYEQYF
>TRBV11-2|TRBJ2-4
CASSMGLAGGPEGDQYF
>TRBV11-3|TRBJ2-1
CASKGLAGTASYNEQFF
>TRBV29-1|TRBJ2-1
CSVERTSGRARDNEQFF
>TRBV3-1/TRBV3-2|TRBJ2-1
CATQERTGGASGRTEQFF
>TRBV2|TRBJ2-7
CASSSSSEQYF
>TRBV7-3|TRBJ2-2
CASSLTSANTGELFF
>TRBV28|TRBJ1-2
CASRGTPESNGYTF
>TRBV5-8|TRBJ2-1
CASSDARSLSSYNEQFF
>TRBV27|TRBJ2-7
CASSFAGSSYEQYF
>TRBV6-5|TRBJ1-2
CASTGTGNYGYTF
>TRBV7-3|TRBJ2-1
CASQGPPYNEQFF
>TRBV19|TRBJ2-1
CASRTGQGENEQFF
>TRBV18|TRBJ1-5
CASSPPGQGGPQHF
>TRBV21-1|TRBJ2-5
CASSKNPRRETQYF
>TRBV15|TRBJ2-3
CATSSPNETPGTDTQYF